This T cell receptor beta chain emerged from a study of shared clonotypes between healthy human individuals. Across the study: The cohort had two women and a few men, ages 18 to 49.

Trimming cost V 5 bases and J 0 bases, with 9 bases left between them. Germline CDR1 is SGHNT and CDR2 is YYREEE (reference sequence). This CDR3 region has 14 residues. The assay was run at deep level. Produced via immunoSEQ multiplex PCR; TCRdb's table is partial and in-frame only. The sample shows 550,000 to 850,000 clones, over 65% of them seen only once. The J gene is TRBJ1-3, the V gene TRBV5-4; D not certain. This clonotype was obtained from a woman under 40 in good health. The sample taken for sequencing was memory CD4+ T cells sorted from blood. Subset specified: CD45RA-negative fraction. The CDR3 DNA reads as TGTGCCAGCAGGTCGGGCGCCTCTGGAAACACCATATATTTT. Translation gives CASRSGASGNTIYF. The whole variable domain, filled in from reference TRBV5-4 and TRBJ1-3, reads ETGVTQSPTHLIKTRGQQVTLRCSSQSGHNTVSWYQQALGQGPQFIFQYYREEENGRGNFPPRFSGLQFPNYSSELNVNALELDDSALYLCASRSGASGNTIYFGEGSWLTVV.